These 3 T cell receptor beta chains were all obtained from the same sample, sequenced in a study of cytomegalovirus exposure and HLA in healthy donors. In the PCR, 60 Vbeta and 13 Jbeta primers were used. Generated by immunoSEQ multiplex PCR, the TCRdb table keeps only in-frame clones and is missing some. The table has fewer than 200,000 clones, over 65% seen once. The specimen sequenced was PBMCs. Receptors originate from a man aged 35 to 55 in good health and CMV-seropositive.

The genes are TRBV5-4 and TRBJ2-7; TRBD1 might be the D (6 bases). V was clipped by 1 base and J by 4 bases, with 12 bases between them. Germline loops: CDR1 SGHNT, CDR2 YYREEE (reference sequence). This CDR3 contains 14 residues. CDR3 in DNA: TGTGCCAGCAGCTTGTTGGGGGACAAATACGAGCAGTACTTC. It translates to CASSLLGDKYEQYF.

The chain uses TRBV7-9 and TRBJ1-2; TRBD1 agrees at 7 bases. CDR1 and CDR2 from the germline V gene are SEHNR and FQNEAQ (reference sequence). The CDR3 has 14 residues. The junction had 8 bases not matched to a gene; V was cut back by 5 bases and J by 5 bases. The CDR3 sequence: CASSPSTGYYGYTF. The CDR3 bases are TGTGCCAGCAGCCCCTCGACAGGGTATTATGGCTACACCTTC.

The V gene is TRBV28, the J gene TRBJ2-7, with 11 positions matching TRBD2. CDR1 and CDR2 (germline): MDHEN, SYDVKM. The CDR3 sequence is 16 residues long. The V gene end was trimmed by 0 bases and the J gene end by 3 bases; junction bases not matched to a gene: 4. The DNA for the CDR3 is TGTGCCAGCAGTTTATGGGGGACTAGCGGAGACTACGAGCAGTACTTC. This sequence encodes CASSLWGTSGDYEQYF.